The 22 T cell receptor beta chains given below trace back to one sample, sequenced in a study of cytomegalovirus exposure and HLA in healthy donors. A multiplex PCR was run with 60 Vbeta primers and 13 Jbeta primers. TCRdb's table, derived via immunoSEQ multiplex PCR, lists solely in-frame clones and lacks some. The sample has 200,000 to 300,000 clones, roughly 81% seen once. Material for sequencing was PBMCs. All receptors come from a girl aged 2-10 years in good health and CMV-seronegative.

This clone came up once. The J gene is TRBJ1-5, the V gene TRBV6-5; tentatively, D is TRBD1 (6 bases). The CDR3 spans 15 residues. V was trimmed by 6 bases and J by 5 bases, leaving 17 bases between them. Germline CDR1 MNHEY, CDR2 SVGAGI. The CDR3, as DNA: TGTGCCAGCAGCCCCACAGGGCCCCTCGATCAGCCCCAGCATTTT. It yields the protein CASSPTGPLDQPQHF.

The chain has TRBV11-2 and TRBJ1-2; 7 bases map to TRBD1. V shed 3 bases, J shed 8 bases, and the junction held 9 bases outside the gene matches. The CDR3 totals 14 residues. Germline V gene lookup returns CDR1 SGHAT and CDR2 FQNNGV. The CDR3 DNA follows: TGTGCCAGCAGCTTCGTTTACAGGGGTGGCGGCTACACCTTC. As protein: CASSFVYRGGGYTF.

The chain combines TRBV19 with TRBJ2-4; D not resolved. Trimming removed 3 bases at V and 6 bases at J, with 9 bases between. There are 13 residues in the CDR3. Germline V gene lookup returns CDR1 LNHDA and CDR2 SQIVND (reference sequence). CDR3: CASSIGGINIQYF. As DNA, the CDR3 is TGTGCCAGTAGTATTGGCGGCATAAACATTCAGTACTTC.

The chain couples TRBV27 to TRBJ2-7; a weak D match, TRBD2 (5 bases). The length of the CDR3 is 13 residues. V lost 11 bases and J lost 3, with 17 bases in between. Per the germline V gene, CDR1 is MNHEY and CDR2 is SMNVEV (reference sequence). The CDR3 DNA reads TGTGCCGTTAGGCCGGGGATCAACTACGAGCAGTACTTC. Translation: CAVRPGINYEQYF.

This sequence joins TRBV15 and TRBJ2-3; maybe TRBD1 (5 bases). With 0 bases removed from V and 2 bases from J, the gap between germline ends came to 9 bases. Germline CDR1 LNHNV, CDR2 YYDKDF (reference sequence). The CDR3 runs to 15 residues. The CDR3: CATSRDRGSTDTQYF. The CDR3 bases are TGTGCCACCAGCAGAGATAGGGGATCCACAGATACGCAGTATTTT.

The chain recombines TRBV27 with TRBJ1-1, with D perhaps matching TRBD1 (5 bases). V was pared by 2 bases and J by 4 bases, with 14 bases between. CDR1 and CDR2 (germline): MNHEY, SMNVEV (reference sequence). The CDR3 is made up of 15 amino acids. CDR3 nucleotides: TGTGCCAGCAGTTTAGTGGGGGGGAGGGGCACTGAAGCTTTCTTT. It codes for CASSLVGGRGTEAFF.

This clone was seen a handful of times. The chain has TRBV5-1 and TRBJ1-5; D is unresolved. V gave up 4 bases and J gave up 5 bases, with 16 bases separating them. This CDR3 is 15 amino acids long. Germline CDR1 and CDR2: SGHRS and YFSETQ. DNA of the CDR3: TGCGCCAGCAGCCCAGCAGCTGGGCCAGATCAGCCCCAGCATTTT. Translated, it gives CASSPAAGPDQPQHF.

V and J are TRBV6-1 and TRBJ2-7, with 7 bases identical to TRBD1. The CDR3 has 15 amino acids. Germline V gene lookup returns CDR1 MNHNS and CDR2 SASEGT. V lost 3 bases and J lost 0; bases outside the gene matches: 5. The CDR3 spells CASSDKGASSYEQYF. The CDR3 DNA is TGTGCCAGCAGTGACAAGGGGGCGAGCTCCTACGAGCAGTACTTC.

The rearrangement joins TRBV30 to TRBJ1-1, with no clear D. From germline, CDR1 is GTSNPN and CDR2 SVGIG (reference sequence). The CDR3 totals 14 residues. The V gene lost 2 bases and the J gene lost 4 bases, with 14 bases spanning the gap. The CDR3 bases are TGTGCCTGGAGTACTGGGAGAGGGAGCACTGAAGCTTTCTTT. This encodes CAWSTGRGSTEAFF.

This chain uses TRBV5-1 with TRBJ2-1; 9 bases are shared with TRBD2. The CDR3 is 18 residues long. J was trimmed by 4 bases and V by 0 bases; bases with no gene match: 11. In germline, CDR1 is SGHRS, CDR2 YFSETQ. In DNA, the CDR3 is TGCGCCAGCAGCTTGGTACTAGCGGGTGATAAGGATTACAATGAGCAGTTCTTC. As protein: CASSLVLAGDKDYNEQFF.

The chain has TRBV21-1 and TRBJ2-5; the DNA was not used to check the table's D call, TRBD2. TRBV21-1 corresponds to a pseudogene. The CDR3 is 17 residues long. CDR3 in DNA: TGTGCCAGCAGCACGGGGAGGCTAGCGGGGGGGCGGGAGACCCAGTACTTC. It specifies CASSTGRLAGGRETQYF.

This chain connects TRBV4-1 to TRBJ1-2; 7 bases agree with TRBD1. The V segment lost 2 bases and the J segment 6 bases; nucleotides outside the gene matches: 12. CDR1 MGHRA and CDR2 YSYEKL come from the germline V gene. The CDR3 spans 16 residues. The CDR3 region is CASSQHDRVVDNGYTF. The CDR3 DNA sequence: TGCGCCAGCAGCCAACATGACAGGGTGGTTGATAATGGCTACACCTTC.

This clone was observed a single time. As DNA, the CDR3 is TGTGCCAGCAGAACTCAGGGGTTCGGGGCCAACGTCCTGACTTTC. Its translation is CASRTQGFGANVLTF. V gene TRBV27 combines with J gene TRBJ2-6, with TRBD1 as a possible D gene (6 bases). The CDR3 covers 15 residues. The V gene lost 6 bases and the J gene lost 4 bases, with 13 bases spanning the gap. CDR1 and CDR2 (germline): MNHEY, SMNVEV (reference sequence).

This chain links TRBV7-8 with TRBJ1-5, with 9 bases identical to TRBD1. CDR1 SGHVS and CDR2 FQNEAQ come from the germline V gene. Germline trimming cut 4 bases from V and 4 bases from J; bases unmatched to any gene: 5. CDR3 length equals 15 residues. CDR3 in DNA: TGTGCCAGCAGCTCGCAGACAGGGGGGAATCAGCCCCAGCATTTT. Protein: CASSSQTGGNQPQHF.

This rearrangement joins TRBV14 to TRBJ2-1, with D maybe TRBD2 (6 bases). Deletions cut 4 bases from V and 12 bases from J, with 13 bases between. This CDR3 is 12 amino acids long. Per the germline V gene, CDR1 is SGHDN and CDR2 is FVKESK. DNA of the CDR3: TGTGCCAGCAGCCCTGGAGGGGTATCGCAGTTCTTC. This encodes CASSPGGVSQFF.

The V call is TRBV4-2, the J call TRBJ1-4; tentative D call: TRBD1 (6 bases). The germline V gene encodes CDR1 LGHNA and CDR2 YNFKEQ. The CDR3 loop spans 13 amino acids. Trimming took off 7 bases at V and 8 bases at J, with 14 bases between the two ends. CDR3 bases: TGTGCCAGCACCACAAAGGGGGAAGAAAAACTGTTTTTT. Its translation: CASTTKGEEKLFF.

V is TRBV7-9 and J is TRBJ2-1; 9 bases fit TRBD2. The junction had 7 bases not matched to a gene; V was cut back by 1 base and J by 0 bases. Germline loops: CDR1 SEHNR, CDR2 FQNEAQ (reference sequence). This CDR3 comprises 18 residues. The CDR3 region has the DNA TGTGCCAGCAGCTTAGGTACCGGGACTAGCCTCTCCTACAATGAGCAGTTCTTC. It translates to CASSLGTGTSLSYNEQFF.

The V call is TRBV19, the J call TRBJ2-7; a possible D gene is TRBD1 (6 bases). The CDR3 is made up of 13 amino acids. Germline CDR1 reads LNHDA; CDR2 reads SQIVND (reference sequence). V was cut by 4 bases and J by 2 bases, with 9 bases left in between. The CDR3 sequence: CASSNKGAYEQYF. CDR3 DNA sequence: TGTGCCAGTAGTAACAAGGGGGCCTACGAGCAGTACTTC.

This clone was detected only once. The chain uses TRBV5-1 and TRBJ1-3; weak D call: TRBD1 (6 bases). Germline V gene sequence: CDR1 SGHRS, CDR2 YFSETQ. The germline V and J ends were trimmed by 4 bases and 5 bases, with 13 bases remaining between them. The CDR3 length is 14 residues. CDR3 region: CASSPSTGRNTIYF. CDR3 nucleotide sequence: TGCGCCAGCAGCCCAAGTACAGGGCGAAACACCATATATTTT.

The sample holds one count of this clone. The chain combines TRBV9 with TRBJ1-6; D is unresolved. Trimming took off 3 bases at V and 2 bases at J, with 12 bases between the two ends. The CDR3 spans 16 residues. Looked up from germline, CDR1 is SGDLS and CDR2 is YYNGEE. CDR3 sequence: CASSDGGSAYNSPLHF. The DNA of the CDR3 is TGTGCCAGCAGCGACGGCGGGAGTGCCTATAATTCACCCCTCCACTTT.

This rearrangement joins TRBV27 to TRBJ1-2, with D perhaps TRBD1 (6 bases). The CDR3 sequence is 14 residues long. V was shortened by 2 bases and J by 4 bases, with 11 bases between the two germline ends. The germline gives CDR1 MNHEY, CDR2 SMNVEV (reference sequence). CDR3 nucleotides: TGTGCCAGCAGTTTACGGGGGGCGGGCTATGGCTACACCTTC. It is translated as CASSLRGAGYGYTF.

The V gene is TRBV1, the J gene TRBJ2-7; the listed D gene, TRBD2, was not tested against the DNA. TRBV1 is given as a pseudogene. This CDR3 has 17 residues. The CDR3 nucleotides read TGCACCAGCAGCCCCGGACTAGCGGGAGGTCTCCCCTACGAGCAGTACTTC. Translating it yields CTSSPGLAGGLPYEQYF.